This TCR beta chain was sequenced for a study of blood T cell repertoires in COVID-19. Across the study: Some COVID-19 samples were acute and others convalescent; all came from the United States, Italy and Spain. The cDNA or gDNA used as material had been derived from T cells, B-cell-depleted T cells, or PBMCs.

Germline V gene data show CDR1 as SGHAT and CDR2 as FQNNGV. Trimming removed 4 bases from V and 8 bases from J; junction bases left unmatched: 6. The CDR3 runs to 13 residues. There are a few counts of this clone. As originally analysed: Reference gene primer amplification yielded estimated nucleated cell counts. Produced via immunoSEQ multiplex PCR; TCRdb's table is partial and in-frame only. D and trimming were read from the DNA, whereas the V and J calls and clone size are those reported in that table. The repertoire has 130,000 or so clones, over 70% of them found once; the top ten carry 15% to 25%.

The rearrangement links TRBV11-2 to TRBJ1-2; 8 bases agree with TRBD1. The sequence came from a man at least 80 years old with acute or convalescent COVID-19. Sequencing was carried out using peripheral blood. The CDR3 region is CASSSGQGWGYTF. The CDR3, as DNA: TGTGCCAGCAGCTCAGGACAGGGTTGGGGCTACACCTTC.